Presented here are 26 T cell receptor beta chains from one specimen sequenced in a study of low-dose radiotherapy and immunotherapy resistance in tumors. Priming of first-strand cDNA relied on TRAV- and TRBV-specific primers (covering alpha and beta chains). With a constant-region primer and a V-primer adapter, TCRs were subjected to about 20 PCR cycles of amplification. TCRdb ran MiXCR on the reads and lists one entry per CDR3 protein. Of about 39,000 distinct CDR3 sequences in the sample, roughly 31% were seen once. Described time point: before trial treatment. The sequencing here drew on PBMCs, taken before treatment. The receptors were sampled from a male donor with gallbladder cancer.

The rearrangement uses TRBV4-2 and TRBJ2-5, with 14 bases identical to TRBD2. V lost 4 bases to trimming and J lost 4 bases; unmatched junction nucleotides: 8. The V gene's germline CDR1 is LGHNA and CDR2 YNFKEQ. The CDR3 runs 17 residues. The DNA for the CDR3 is TGTGCCAGCAGCCCTGGGACTAGCGGGAGTGGGGGAGAGACCCAGTACTTC. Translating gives CASSPGTSGSGGETQYF.

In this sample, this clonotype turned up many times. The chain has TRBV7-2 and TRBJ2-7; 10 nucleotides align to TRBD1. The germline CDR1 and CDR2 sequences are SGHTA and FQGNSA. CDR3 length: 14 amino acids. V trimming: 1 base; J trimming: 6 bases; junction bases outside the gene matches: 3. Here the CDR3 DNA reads TGTGCCAGCAGCTTAGGGACAGGGGGTGGCGAGCAGTACTTC. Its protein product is CASSLGTGGGEQYF.

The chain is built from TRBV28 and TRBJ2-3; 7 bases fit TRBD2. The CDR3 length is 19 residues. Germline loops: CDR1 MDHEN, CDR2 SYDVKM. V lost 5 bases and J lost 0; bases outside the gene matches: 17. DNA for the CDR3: TGTGCCAGCAGTCCCGCGTGGCAACTAGCGAAACCTAGCACAGATACGCAGTATTTT. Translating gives CASSPAWQLAKPSTDTQYF. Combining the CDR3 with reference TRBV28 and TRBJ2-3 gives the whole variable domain DVKVTQSSRYLVKRTGEKVFLECVQDMDHENMFWYRQDPGLGLRLIYFSYDVKMKEKGDIPEGYSVSREKKERFSLILESASTNQTSMYLCASSPAWQLAKPSTDTQYFGPGTRLTVL.

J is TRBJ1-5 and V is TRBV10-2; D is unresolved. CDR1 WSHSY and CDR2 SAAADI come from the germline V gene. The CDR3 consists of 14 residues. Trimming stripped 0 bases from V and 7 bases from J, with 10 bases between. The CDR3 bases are TGCGCCAGCAGTGAGTCGAATAGGGTACAGCCCCAGCATTTT. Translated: CASSESNRVQPQHF.

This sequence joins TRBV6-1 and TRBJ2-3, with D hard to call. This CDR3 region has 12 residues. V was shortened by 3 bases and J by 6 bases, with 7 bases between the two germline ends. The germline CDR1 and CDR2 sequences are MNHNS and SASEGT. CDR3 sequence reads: CASSEGLDTQYF. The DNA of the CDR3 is TGTGCCAGCAGTGAGGGGTTGGATACGCAGTATTTT.

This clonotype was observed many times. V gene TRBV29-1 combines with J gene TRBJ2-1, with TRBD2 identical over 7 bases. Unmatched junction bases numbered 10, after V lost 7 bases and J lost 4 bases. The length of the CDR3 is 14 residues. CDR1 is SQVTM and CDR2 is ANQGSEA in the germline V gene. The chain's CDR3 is CSATRPSGYNEQFF. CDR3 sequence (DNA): TGCAGCGCCACCCGCCCTAGCGGATACAATGAGCAGTTCTTC.

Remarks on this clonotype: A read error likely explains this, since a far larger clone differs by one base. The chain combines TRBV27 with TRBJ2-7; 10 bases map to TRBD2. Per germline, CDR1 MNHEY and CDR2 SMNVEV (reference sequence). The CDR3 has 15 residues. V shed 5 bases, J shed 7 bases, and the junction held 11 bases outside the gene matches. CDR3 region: CASSPPSGSSDEQYF. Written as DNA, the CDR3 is TGTGCCAGCAGTCCCCCTAGCGGGAGTAGTGATGAGCAGTACTTC.

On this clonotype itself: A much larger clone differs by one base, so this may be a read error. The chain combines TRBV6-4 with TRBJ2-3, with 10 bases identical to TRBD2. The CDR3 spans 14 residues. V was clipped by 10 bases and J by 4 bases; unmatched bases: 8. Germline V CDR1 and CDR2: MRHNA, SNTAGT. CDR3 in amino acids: CAIGSSGGADTQYF. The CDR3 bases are TGTGCCATCGGGTCTAGCGGGGGTGCAGATACGCAGTATTTT.

The CDR3 spells CASSPAPIGVRVFPEKLFF. CDR3 coding DNA: TGTGCCAGCAGTCCCGCCCCAATTGGGGTGCGGGTTTTCCCTGAAAAACTGTTTTTT. The chain carries TRBV12-3 or TRBV12-4 and TRBJ1-4; D gene unclear. Trimming stripped 5 bases from V and 7 bases from J, with 29 bases between. This CDR3 is built from 19 residues.

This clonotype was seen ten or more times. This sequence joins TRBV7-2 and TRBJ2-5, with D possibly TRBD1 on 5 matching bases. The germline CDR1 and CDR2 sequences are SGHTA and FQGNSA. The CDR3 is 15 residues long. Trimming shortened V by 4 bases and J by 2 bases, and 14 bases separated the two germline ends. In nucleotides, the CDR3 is TGTGCCAGCAGCTCCCCGTCAGGGAAGCAAGAGACCCAGTACTTC. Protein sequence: CASSSPSGKQETQYF.

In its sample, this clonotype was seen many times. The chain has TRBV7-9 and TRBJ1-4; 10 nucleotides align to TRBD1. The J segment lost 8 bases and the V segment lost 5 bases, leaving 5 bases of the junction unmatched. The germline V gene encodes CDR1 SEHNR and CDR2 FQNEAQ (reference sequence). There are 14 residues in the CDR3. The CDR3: CASSLGTGEEKLFF. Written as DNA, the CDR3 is TGTGCCAGCAGCCTCGGGACAGGGGAGGAAAAACTGTTTTTT.

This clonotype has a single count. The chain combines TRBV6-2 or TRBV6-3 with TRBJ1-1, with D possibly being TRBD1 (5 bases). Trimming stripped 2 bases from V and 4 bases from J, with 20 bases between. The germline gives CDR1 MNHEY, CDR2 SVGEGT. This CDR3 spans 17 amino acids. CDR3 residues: CASSYSRSRVGGTEAFF. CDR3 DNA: TGTGCCAGCAGTTACAGTAGGAGCAGGGTTGGGGGCACTGAAGCTTTCTTT.

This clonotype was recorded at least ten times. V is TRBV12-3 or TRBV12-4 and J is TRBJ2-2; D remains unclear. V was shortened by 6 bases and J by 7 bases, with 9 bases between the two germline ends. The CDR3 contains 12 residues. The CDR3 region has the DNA TGTGCCAGCAGCTTACTGGGCGGGGAGCTGTTTTTT. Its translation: CASSLLGGELFF.

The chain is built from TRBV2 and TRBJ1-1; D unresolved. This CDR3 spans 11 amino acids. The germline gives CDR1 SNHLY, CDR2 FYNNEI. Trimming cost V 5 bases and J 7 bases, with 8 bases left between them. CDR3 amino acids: CASSPVLEAFF. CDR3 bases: TGTGCCAGCAGTCCGGTCCTTGAAGCTTTCTTT.

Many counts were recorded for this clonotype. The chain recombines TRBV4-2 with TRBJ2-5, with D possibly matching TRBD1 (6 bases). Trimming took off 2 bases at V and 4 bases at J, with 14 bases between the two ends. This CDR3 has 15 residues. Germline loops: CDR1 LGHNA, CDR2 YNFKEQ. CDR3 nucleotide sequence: TGTGCCAGCAGCCAAAATGTTGGGGGCGGAGAGACCCAGTACTTC. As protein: CASSQNVGGGETQYF.

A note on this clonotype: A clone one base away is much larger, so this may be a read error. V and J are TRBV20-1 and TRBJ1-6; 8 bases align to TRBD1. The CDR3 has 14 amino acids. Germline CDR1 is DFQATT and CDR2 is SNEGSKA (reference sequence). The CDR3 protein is CSAKQGGYKSPLHF. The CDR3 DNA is TGCAGTGCTAAACAGGGGGGCTATAAGTCACCCCTCCACTTT.

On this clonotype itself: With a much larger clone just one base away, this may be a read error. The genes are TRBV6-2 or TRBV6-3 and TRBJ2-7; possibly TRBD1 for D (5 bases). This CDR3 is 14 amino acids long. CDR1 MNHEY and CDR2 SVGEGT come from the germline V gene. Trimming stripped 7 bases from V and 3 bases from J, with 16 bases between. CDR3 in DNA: TGTGCCAGCACCGCCCTAGGGGTTAACTACGAGCAGTACTTC. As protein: CASTALGVNYEQYF.

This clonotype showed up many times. CDR3 coding DNA: TGCAGCGTTGAGGGCCTAAGGGGTGGCTACACCTTC. Translating gives CSVEGLRGGYTF. The V call is TRBV29-1, the J call TRBJ1-2; D may be TRBD1 (5 bases). The CDR3 spans 12 residues. V was clipped by 3 bases and J by 7 bases, with 12 bases between them. Germline lookup yields CDR1 SQVTM and CDR2 ANQGSEA.

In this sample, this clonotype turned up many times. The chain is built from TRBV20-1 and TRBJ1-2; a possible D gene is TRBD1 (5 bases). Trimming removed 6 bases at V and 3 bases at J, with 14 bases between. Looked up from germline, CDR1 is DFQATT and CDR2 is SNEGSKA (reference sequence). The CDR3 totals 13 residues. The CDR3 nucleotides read TGCAGTGCGGAATCAGGGAGGGACTATGGCTACACCTTC. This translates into CSAESGRDYGYTF.

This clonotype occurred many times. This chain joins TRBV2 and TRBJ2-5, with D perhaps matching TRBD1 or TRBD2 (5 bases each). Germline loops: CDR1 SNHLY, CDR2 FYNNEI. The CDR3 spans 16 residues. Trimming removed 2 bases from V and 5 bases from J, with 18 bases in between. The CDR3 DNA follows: TGTGCCAGCAGTGAAATTGGTGCAGGGAGAAGGGAGACCCAGTACTTC. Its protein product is CASSEIGAGRRETQYF.

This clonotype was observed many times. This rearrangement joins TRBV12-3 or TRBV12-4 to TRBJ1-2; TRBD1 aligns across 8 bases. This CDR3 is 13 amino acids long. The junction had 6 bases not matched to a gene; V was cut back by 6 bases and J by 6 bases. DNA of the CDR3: TGTGCCAGCAGCTTGGACAGGGAAGATGGCTACACCTTC. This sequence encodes CASSLDREDGYTF.

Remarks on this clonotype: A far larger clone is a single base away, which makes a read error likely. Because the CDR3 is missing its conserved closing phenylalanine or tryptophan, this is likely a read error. CDR3 sequence reads: CANIGGIGPQNEYNEKLFL. In DNA, the CDR3 is TGTGCCAACATCGGGGGGATCGGGCCCCAGAATGAATATAATGAAAAACTGTTTCTT. The V and J genes are TRBV6-8 and TRBJ1-4; perhaps TRBD1 as D (5 bases). Looked up from germline, CDR1 is MNHGY and CDR2 is SAAAGT. Trimming took off 10 bases at V and 4 bases at J, with 31 bases between the two ends. This CDR3 is built from 19 residues.

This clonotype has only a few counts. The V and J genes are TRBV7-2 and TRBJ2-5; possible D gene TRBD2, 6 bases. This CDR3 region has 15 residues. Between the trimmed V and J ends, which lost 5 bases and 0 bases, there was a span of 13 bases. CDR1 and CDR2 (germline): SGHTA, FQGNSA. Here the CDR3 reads CASSLYRDYQETQYF. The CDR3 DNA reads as TGTGCCAGCAGCCTATACCGGGACTACCAAGAGACCCAGTACTTC.

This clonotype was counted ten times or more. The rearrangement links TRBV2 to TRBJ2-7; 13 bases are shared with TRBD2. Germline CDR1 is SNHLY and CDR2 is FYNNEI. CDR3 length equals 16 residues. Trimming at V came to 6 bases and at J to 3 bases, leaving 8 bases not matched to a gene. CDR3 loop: CASSGTSGNQGYEQYF. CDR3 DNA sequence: TGTGCCAGCAGCGGGACTAGCGGGAACCAAGGCTACGAGCAGTACTTC.

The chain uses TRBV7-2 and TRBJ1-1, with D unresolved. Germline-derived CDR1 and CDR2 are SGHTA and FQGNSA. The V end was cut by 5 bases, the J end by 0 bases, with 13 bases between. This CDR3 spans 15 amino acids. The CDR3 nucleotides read TGTGCCAGCAGCGCTCTACCGACTTTGAACACTGAAGCTTTCTTT. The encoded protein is CASSALPTLNTEAFF.

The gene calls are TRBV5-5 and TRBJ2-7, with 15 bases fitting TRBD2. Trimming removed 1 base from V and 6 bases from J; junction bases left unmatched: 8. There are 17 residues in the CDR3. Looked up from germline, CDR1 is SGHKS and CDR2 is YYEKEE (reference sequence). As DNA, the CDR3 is TGTGCCAGCAGCTTGTCACCGGGACTAGCGGGAGGCGGCGAGCAGTACTTC. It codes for CASSLSPGLAGGGEQYF.